A selection of T cell receptor beta chains follows, all from one sample in a study of CD8+ T cells in alopecia areata. Data came from immunoSEQ multiplex PCR; TCRdb stores just in-frame clones and leaves some out. Here the sample spans 95,000 to 150,000 clones, over 60% being singletons. This sample comprised CD4+ T cells sorted from blood, obtained at week 4, from a patient treated with tofacitinib. These receptors were taken from a human donor with alopecia areata. Both conserved end residues are part of each CDR3. D genes are given only for firm matches. Clone size appears in some rows only: once, few, many, or a class for an expanded clone.

>-|-|TRBJ2-3|TRBV18
CASSPPATGTDTQYF
TGTGCCAGCTCACCACCGGCGACGGGCACAGATACGCAGTATTTT
>TRBD1|-|TRBJ1-2|TRBV7-9
CASSQGTGGDYGYTF
TGTGCCAGCAGCCAGGGCACAGGGGGAGACTATGGCTACACCTTC
>TRBD2|once|TRBJ2-3|TRBV7-2
CASSLSGRKVTDTQYF
TGTGCCAGCAGCCTTAGCGGGAGGAAGGTCACAGATACGCAGTATTTT
>-|-|TRBJ1-1|TRBV5-1
CASTFRTGGETEAFF
TGCGCCAGCACCTTCAGAACAGGAGGAGAGACTGAAGCTTTCTTT
>-|-|TRBJ1-1|TRBV30
CAWRGTNTEAFF
TGTGCCTGGAGAGGGACGAACACTGAAGCTTTCTTT
>-|-|TRBJ1-1|TRBV7-2
CASSPDTLNTEAFF
TGTGCCAGCAGCCCTGACACCCTGAACACTGAAGCTTTCTTT
>TRBD1|-|TRBJ2-1|TRBV2
CASSGQGAVNEQFF
TGTGCCAGCAGTGGACAGGGGGCAGTAAATGAGCAGTTCTTC
>TRBD1|-|TRBJ1-1|TRBV5-6
CASSPTGFDTEAFF
TGTGCCAGCAGCCCGACAGGGTTCGACACTGAAGCTTTCTTT
>TRBD2|-|TRBJ2-7|TRBV10-3
CATQLAGAYEQYF
TGTGCCACCCAATTAGCGGGAGCCTACGAGCAGTACTTC
>-|few|TRBJ2-5|TRBV5-1
CASSLELQETQYF
TGCGCCAGCAGCTTGGAACTCCAAGAGACCCAGTACTTC
>TRBD1|-|TRBJ2-7|TRBV6-5
CASSFGTGREQYF
TGTGCCAGCAGTTTCGGGACAGGTCGGGAGCAGTACTTC
>-|few|TRBJ2-5|TRBV29-1
CSVDTSFQETQYF
TGCAGCGTTGACACATCTTTCCAAGAGACCCAGTACTTC
>-|-|TRBJ1-1|TRBV30
CAFYTEQTTEAFF
TGTGCCTTTTATACTGAACAGACGACTGAAGCTTTCTTT
>TRBD1|-|TRBJ2-7|TRBV30
CAWSSGTGFDEQYF
TGTGCCTGGTCATCCGGGACAGGGTTTGACGAGCAGTACTTC
>TRBD1|once|TRBJ1-1|TRBV7-9
CASSWTGDTEAFF
TGTGCCAGCAGCTGGACAGGGGACACTGAAGCTTTCTTT
>-|-|TRBJ1-5|TRBV5-6
CASSLLAGNQPQHF
TGTGCCAGCAGCTTGTTGGCAGGGAATCAGCCCCAGCATTTT
>TRBD2|-|TRBJ2-5|TRBV28
CASSFSGLAEETQYF
TGTGCCAGCAGTTTCTCTGGACTAGCGGAAGAGACCCAGTACTTC
>-|few|TRBJ1-5|TRBV6-5
CASSRTDSNQPQHF
TGTGCCAGCAGTCGGACCGACAGCAATCAGCCCCAGCATTTT
>TRBD1|-|TRBJ2-7|TRBV29-1
CSVEGDRDYEQYF
TGCAGCGTTGAGGGGGACAGGGACTACGAGCAGTACTTC
>-|-|TRBJ2-5|TRBV30
CAWSVPRAKETQYF
TGTGCCTGGAGTGTACCCAGGGCTAAAGAGACCCAGTACTTC
>-|few|TRBJ2-1|TRBV7-2
CASSLLQGRFNEQFF
TGTGCCAGCAGCTTACTGCAGGGCCGGTTCAATGAGCAGTTCTTC
>-|-|TRBJ2-5|TRBV5-4
CASSLDAETQYF
TGTGCCAGCAGCTTGGATGCGGAGACCCAGTACTTC
>-|-|TRBJ1-1|TRBV29-1
CSVEDREMNTEAFF
TGCAGCGTTGAAGATCGGGAGATGAACACTGAAGCTTTCTTT
>-|-|TRBJ2-3|TRBV2
CASKQDSSTDTQYF
TGTGCCAGCAAACAGGACTCCAGCACAGATACGCAGTATTTT
>-|few|TRBJ2-4|TRBV2
CASRGETNIQYF
TGTGCCAGCAGGGGCGAGACGAACATTCAGTACTTC
>-|-|TRBJ2-3|TRBV7-9
CASSPRDTQYF
TGTGCCAGCAGCCCCCGTGATACGCAGTATTTT
>-|-|TRBJ2-6|TRBV14
CASRAFGGRGANVLTF
TGTGCCAGCAGGGCCTTCGGGGGGCGTGGGGCCAACGTCCTGACTTTC
>TRBD2|-|TRBJ2-4|TRBV28
CASSVRLAGGSKNIQYF
TGTGCCAGCAGTGTCAGACTAGCGGGAGGGTCCAAAAACATTCAGTACTTC
>TRBD1|few|TRBJ2-7|TRBV7-2
CASSLTADRGGDEQYF
TGTGCCAGCAGCTTGACGGCGGACAGGGGTGGTGACGAGCAGTACTTC
>-|-|TRBJ2-1|TRBV6-6
CASSYSRDNNEQFF
TGTGCCAGCAGTTACTCGAGAGATAACAATGAGCAGTTCTTC
>-|-|TRBJ2-1|TRBV5-4
CASSFGNNEQFF
TGTGCCAGCAGCTTCGGGAACAATGAGCAGTTCTTC
>-|-|TRBJ1-4|TRBV15
CATSIRATNEKLFF
TGTGCCACCAGTATCAGGGCTACTAATGAAAAACTGTTTTTT
>-|-|TRBJ1-1|TRBV6-7
CASSQTRQKAFF
TGTGCCAGCAGCCAGACAAGGCAAAAAGCTTTCTTT
>-|-|TRBJ1-2|TRBV30
CAWSVGGGYTF
TGTGCCTGGAGTGTCGGGGGCGGCTACACCTTC
>TRBD1|few|TRBJ2-4|TRBV4-3
CASSQQQGGGNIQYF
TGCGCCAGCAGCCAACAACAGGGGGGCGGAAACATTCAGTACTTC
>-|-|TRBJ2-5|TRBV6-5
CASSPSGWGETQYF
TGTGCCAGCAGTCCCTCGGGGTGGGGAGAGACCCAGTACTTC
>TRBD1|-|TRBJ2-5|TRBV2
CASFTGVETQYF
TGTGCCAGCTTTACAGGGGTAGAGACCCAGTACTTC
>TRBD2|-|TRBJ2-3|TRBV9
CASSVVPGGGADTQYF
TGTGCCAGCAGCGTAGTCCCGGGGGGAGGGGCAGATACGCAGTATTTT
>-|few|TRBJ1-5|TRBV25-1
CASSEYVGQPQHF
TGTGCCAGCAGTGAATATGTAGGTCAGCCCCAGCATTTT
>TRBD2|-|TRBJ2-1|TRBV4-3
CASSPTSGGYEQFF
TGCGCCAGCAGCCCGACTAGCGGGGGCTATGAGCAGTTCTTC
>-|many|TRBJ2-1|TRBV5-8
CASSLVWGNEQFF
TGTGCCAGCAGCTTGGTGTGGGGCAATGAGCAGTTCTTC
>TRBD1|-|TRBJ1-2|TRBV29-1
CSVQRQGRSGYTF
TGCAGCGTTCAAAGACAGGGGCGATCCGGCTACACCTTC
>TRBD2|-|TRBJ2-5|TRBV6-6
CASSPIAGGQEETQYF
TGTGCCAGCAGTCCCATAGCGGGGGGGCAGGAAGAGACCCAGTACTTC
>-|few|TRBJ1-2|TRBV2
CASSSQNYGYTF
TGTGCCAGCAGCTCCCAAAACTATGGCTACACCTTC
>-|-|TRBJ2-5|TRBV29-1
CSLGHQETQYF
TGCAGCCTGGGACATCAAGAGACCCAGTACTTC
>TRBD1|few|TRBJ1-5|TRBV7-2
CASSYDRGDNQPQHF
TGTGCCAGCAGCTACGACAGGGGGGATAATCAGCCCCAGCATTTT
>-|-|TRBJ1-6|TRBV2
CASSPMLGSSPLHF
TGTGCCAGCAGTCCTATGCTGGGGTCTTCACCCCTCCACTTT
>-|-|TRBJ1-1|TRBV5-1
CASSLGQTEAFF
TGCGCCAGCAGCTTGGGACAGACTGAAGCTTTCTTT
>-|-|TRBJ1-3|TRBV30
CAWSVRAYSFSGNTIYF
TGTGCCTGGAGTGTACGGGCGTACAGCTTCTCTGGAAACACCATATATTTT
>-|-|TRBJ2-1|TRBV2
CASNTDTKNEQFF
TGTGCCAGTAACACGGATACCAAAAATGAGCAGTTCTTC
>-|-|TRBJ1-1|TRBV14
CASSQVRTEAFF
TGTGCCAGCAGCCAAGTGAGAACTGAAGCTTTCTTT
>-|few|TRBJ2-3|TRBV29-1
CSVDPRQLHRTDTQYF
TGCAGCGTCGATCCCCGACAACTCCATCGCACAGATACGCAGTATTTT
>-|-|TRBJ1-2|TRBV19
CASSIGEGGYTF
TGTGCCAGTAGTATAGGCGAAGGCGGCTACACCTTC
>TRBD1|once|TRBJ2-3|TRBV29-1
CSVGTGGANTQYF
TGCAGCGTTGGGACAGGGGGCGCAAATACGCAGTATTTT